The rows below give T cell receptor beta chains drawn from one sample of a study of CD8 T cells in Susac syndrome. TCRdb redid the calling of the immunoSEQ multiplex PCR reads with MiXCR, one entry per CDR3 protein. Of tens of thousands of distinct CDR3 sequences in the sample, approximately 95% were seen once. Sequenced input: CD8+ T cells from PBMCs. The receptor set was obtained from a human donor with Susac syndrome. Both conserved end residues are part of each CDR3. D genes are given only for firm matches. Part of the rows lack a size; the others show once, few, many or a class for expanded clones.

DNA: TGTGCCTGGAACTTAGCGGGAGACCCGAATGAGCAGTTCTTC; CDR3: CAWNLAGDPNEQFF; J: TRBJ2-1; size: -; D: TRBD2; V: TRBV30
DNA: TGTGCCAGCATGGGGAGCTCCTACAATGAGCAGTTCTTC; CDR3: CASMGSSYNEQFF; J: TRBJ2-1; size: -; D: -; V: TRBV2
DNA: TGCAGTGCTAGAGATGACAGGGGAGAGTATCAGCCCCAGCATTTT; CDR3: CSARDDRGEYQPQHF; J: TRBJ1-5; size: -; D: TRBD1; V: TRBV20-1
DNA: TGCAGCGTTGAACCAGGGGGCGGTGAGACCCAGTACTTC; CDR3: CSVEPGGGETQYF; J: TRBJ2-5; size: -; D: TRBD1; V: TRBV29-1
DNA: TGTGCCAGCAGTTTTAATTTAGTGGCGGTGTATGGCTACACCTTC; CDR3: CASSFNLVAVYGYTF; J: TRBJ1-2; size: -; D: -; V: TRBV12-3/TRBV12-4
DNA: TGCGCCAGCAGGCCCCGGACCGACAATGAGCAGTTCTTC; CDR3: CASRPRTDNEQFF; J: TRBJ2-1; size: -; D: -; V: TRBV10-2
DNA: TGTGCCAGCACCAATTTCATGGGAGAAGCTTTCTTT; CDR3: CASTNFMGEAFF; J: TRBJ1-1; size: once; D: -; V: TRBV12-3/TRBV12-4
DNA: TGCGCCAGCAGCCAAGAGGGCGGGTCGAGCTCCTACGAGCAGTACTTC; CDR3: CASSQEGGSSSYEQYF; J: TRBJ2-7; size: -; D: -; V: TRBV4-3
DNA: TGCAGTGCTAGAGGCCCTCCCAAGCAAGATACGCAGTATTTT; CDR3: CSARGPPKQDTQYF; J: TRBJ2-3; size: -; D: -; V: TRBV20-1
DNA: -; CDR3: CASSWGQGATGELSF; J: TRBJ2-2; size: -; D: -; V: TRBV12-3/TRBV12-4
DNA: TGTGCCAGCAGTTTAGTCGCAGGGGTCTCATCTGGGGCCAACGTCCTGACTTTC; CDR3: CASSLVAGVSSGANVLTF; J: TRBJ2-6; size: -; D: -; V: TRBV27
DNA: TGCGCCAGCAGCCAAGAGGGCCAGCGGGAGTACTTTGAGCAGTTCTTC; CDR3: CASSQEGQREYFEQFF; J: TRBJ2-1; size: -; D: TRBD2; V: TRBV4-1
DNA: TGTGCCAGCTCACCTCCGGAAGAGACCCAGTACTTC; CDR3: CASSPPEETQYF; J: TRBJ2-5; size: -; D: -; V: TRBV18
DNA: TGTGCCAGCAGCCTGGAGGGGCGGAACACTGAAGCTTTCTTT; CDR3: CASSLEGRNTEAFF; J: TRBJ1-1; size: once; D: -; V: TRBV14
DNA: TGTGCCACCAGCAGACTAGACAGGGAACAGGAGACCCAGTACTTC; CDR3: CATSRLDREQETQYF; J: TRBJ2-5; size: -; D: TRBD1; V: TRBV15
DNA: TGTGCCAGCAGTCTCGGGGGCCGTCCTGAAGCTTTCTTT; CDR3: CASSLGGRPEAFF; J: TRBJ1-1; size: -; D: -; V: TRBV12-3/TRBV12-4
DNA: TGCAGTGCTAGTCTAGCCCGGGACAACACAGATACGCAGTATTTT; CDR3: CSASLARDNTDTQYF; J: TRBJ2-3; size: -; D: -; V: TRBV20-1
DNA: TGTGCCAGCAGTGAGACAGGGGGCCTCAATTCTCAGCCCCAGCATTTT; CDR3: CASSETGGLNSQPQHF; J: TRBJ1-5; size: -; D: TRBD1; V: TRBV6-4
DNA: TGTGCCAGCAGCCGGACCGGGACTCAACTCTTCTACAATGAGCAGTTCTTC; CDR3: CASSRTGTQLFYNEQFF; J: TRBJ2-1; size: few; D: -; V: TRBV6-2/TRBV6-3
DNA: TGTGCCTGGAGTGTATTGCGGGCTAACTATGGCTACACCTTC; CDR3: CAWSVLRANYGYTF; J: TRBJ1-2; size: once; D: -; V: TRBV30
DNA: TGTGCCAGCGAGGGGCAAGAGACCCAGTACTTC; CDR3: CASEGQETQYF; J: TRBJ2-5; size: -; D: -; V: TRBV6-6
DNA: TGTGCCAGTTGCTGGGACCTTAAGGGGCCCCAGCATTTT; CDR3: CASCWDLKGPQHF; J: TRBJ1-5; size: -; D: -; V: TRBV6-2/TRBV6-3
DNA: TGTGCCACCAGTGATTTGGGTCTAAAGCAGTTCTTC; CDR3: CATSDLGLKQFF; J: TRBJ2-1; size: -; D: -; V: TRBV24-1
DNA: TGTGCCAGCACCTTAACAGGGGGTATTCAGCCCCAGCATTTT; CDR3: CASTLTGGIQPQHF; J: TRBJ1-5; size: -; D: TRBD1; V: TRBV5-6
DNA: TGTGCCAGTAGTCCCCGACTAGTTTCCACGGAGACCCAGTACTTC; CDR3: CASSPRLVSTETQYF; J: TRBJ2-5; size: once; D: -; V: TRBV19
DNA: TGCAGCGTTGAGGAGGGAGAGGGGTACGAGCAGTACTTC; CDR3: CSVEEGEGYEQYF; J: TRBJ2-7; size: -; D: -; V: TRBV29-1
DNA: TGCAGTGCTAGAGAAGGCGGGGGGGCCAACAATGAGCAGTTCTTC; CDR3: CSAREGGGANNEQFF; J: TRBJ2-1; size: -; D: TRBD2; V: TRBV20-1
DNA: TGTGCCAGCAGCTCCCCGCCGAAGACCCAGTACTTC; CDR3: CASSSPPKTQYF; J: TRBJ2-5; size: once; D: -; V: TRBV7-8
DNA: TGTGCCACCAGTGATTTACCGACGAATGGGGGAGAGACCCAGTACTTC; CDR3: CATSDLPTNGGETQYF; J: TRBJ2-5; size: -; D: -; V: TRBV24-1